This T cell receptor (beta chain) is from a study of blood T cells in healthy people across ages. This clonotype was detected a few times. Its antigen is as yet unknown. A J-beta primer mix and a sample-barcoded 5' primer were used in a second PCR of about 7 to 12 cycles. TCRdb analysed the 5' RACE reads with MiXCR anew, one entry per CDR3 protein. The top ten clones hold more than 8.5% of a sample with 800,000 to 950,000 distinct CDR3 sequences, approximately 32% of them seen once. Points from the study as a whole: The diversity estimates, figures obtained from one million T cells, were considered underestimates.

CDR1 and CDR2 (germline): MNHEY, SMNVEV (reference sequence). This CDR3 has 16 amino acids. Trimming cost V 0 bases and J 0 bases, with 9 bases left between them. These data were also reused for a study on T cells of mothers and their children. This second study notes: Donation was provided by three healthy Caucasian mothers along with their six children. It was observed that no persistent microchimeric T cell clones could be detected.

Specimen: blood. The clonotype originates from a woman aged 35 to 49 in good health. This sequence joins TRBV27 and TRBJ1-5; D not certain. CDR3 loop: CASSLSGPYSNQPQHF. CDR3 sequence (DNA): TGTGCCAGCAGTTTATCAGGGCCCTATAGCAATCAGCCCCAGCATTTT.